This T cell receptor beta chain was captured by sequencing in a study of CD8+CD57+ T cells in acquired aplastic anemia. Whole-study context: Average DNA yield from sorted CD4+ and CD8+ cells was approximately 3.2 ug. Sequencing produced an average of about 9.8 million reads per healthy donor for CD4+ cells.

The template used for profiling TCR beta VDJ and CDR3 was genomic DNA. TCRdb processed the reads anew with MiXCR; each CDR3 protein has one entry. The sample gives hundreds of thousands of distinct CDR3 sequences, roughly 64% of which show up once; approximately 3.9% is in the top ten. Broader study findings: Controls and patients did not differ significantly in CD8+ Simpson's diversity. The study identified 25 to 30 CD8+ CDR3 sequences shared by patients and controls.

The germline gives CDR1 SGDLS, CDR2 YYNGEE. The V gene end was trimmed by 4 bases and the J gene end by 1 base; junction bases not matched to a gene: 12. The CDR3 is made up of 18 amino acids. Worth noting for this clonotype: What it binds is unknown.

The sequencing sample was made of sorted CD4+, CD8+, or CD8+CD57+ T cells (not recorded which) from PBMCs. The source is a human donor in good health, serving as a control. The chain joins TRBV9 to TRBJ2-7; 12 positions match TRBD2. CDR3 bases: TGTGCCAGCAGCCCCCGACTAGCGGGGGCAGGAGGATCCTACGAGCAGTACTTC. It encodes CASSPRLAGAGGSYEQYF. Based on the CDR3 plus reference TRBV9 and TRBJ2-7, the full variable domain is DSGVTQTPKHLITATGQRVTLRCSPRSGDLSVYWYQQSLDQGLQFLIQYYNGEERAKGNILERFSAQQFPDLHSELNLSSLELGDSALYFCASSPRLAGAGGSYEQYFGPGTRLTVT.